The clone carrying this TCR beta chain occurred many times. The target antigen is unknown. Trimming removed 5 bases from V and 4 bases from J, with 10 bases in between. Per germline, CDR1 SEHNR and CDR2 FQNEAQ (reference sequence). The CDR3 has 13 residues. The source of the sample is a study of beta chain features in type 1 diabetes. Overall study results and limits: Type 1 diabetes patients had moderately but significantly shorter TCRB CDR3s in all four CD4+ subsets. cDNA sequencing could over-represent cells with high TCR expression. The study found that naive, central memory and Treg TCRB repertoires appeared more similar in patients than in healthy donors.

By way of CD45RO/CCR7/CD25/CD127/CD95/CD27, the CD4+ regulatory, stem cell-like memory, central memory and naive cells were sorted. Every isolated RNA sample was fully reverse transcribed, so sequencing captured expressed TCRB transcripts. The repertoire was sequenced with immunoSEQ multiplex PCR; TCRdb's copy has only in-frame clones and lacks some. The sample includes roughly 250,000 clones, 7.5% to 10% of them seen just once. The sequence was obtained from a woman between 18 and 29 years old in good health. The gene calls are TRBV7-9 and TRBJ2-3; no definite D call. The specimen sequenced was naive CD4+ T cells from blood. Here the CDR3 DNA reads TGTGCCAGCAGCGCCTGGGCAGCAGATACGCAGTATTTT. This encodes CASSAWAADTQYF.